This T cell receptor beta chain was sequenced for a study of blood T cell repertoires in COVID-19. Background on the study: T cells, B-cell-depleted T cells, or PBMCs provided the cDNA or gDNA that served as material.

Followed longitudinally, the Seattle patients had been enrolled during active infection. The data were produced by immunoSEQ multiplex PCR, yet TCRdb's version contains in-frame clones alone and is incomplete. The table has about 250,000 clones, 65% to 90% seen once. Germline V gives CDR1 MNHEY, CDR2 SVGAGI. After removal of 4 bases from V and 1 base from J, the junction contained 6 bases not matched to a gene. This CDR3 has 15 amino acids. The sequence came from a man aged 50 to 59 with COVID-19, enrolled during active disease. V is TRBV6-5 and J is TRBJ1-1, with 7 bases aligning to TRBD1. The sequenced sample was peripheral blood. The CDR3, as DNA: TGTGCCAGCAGTTCAGGGGGAGTGGAGAACACTGAAGCTTTCTTT. It specifies CASSSGGVENTEAFF.